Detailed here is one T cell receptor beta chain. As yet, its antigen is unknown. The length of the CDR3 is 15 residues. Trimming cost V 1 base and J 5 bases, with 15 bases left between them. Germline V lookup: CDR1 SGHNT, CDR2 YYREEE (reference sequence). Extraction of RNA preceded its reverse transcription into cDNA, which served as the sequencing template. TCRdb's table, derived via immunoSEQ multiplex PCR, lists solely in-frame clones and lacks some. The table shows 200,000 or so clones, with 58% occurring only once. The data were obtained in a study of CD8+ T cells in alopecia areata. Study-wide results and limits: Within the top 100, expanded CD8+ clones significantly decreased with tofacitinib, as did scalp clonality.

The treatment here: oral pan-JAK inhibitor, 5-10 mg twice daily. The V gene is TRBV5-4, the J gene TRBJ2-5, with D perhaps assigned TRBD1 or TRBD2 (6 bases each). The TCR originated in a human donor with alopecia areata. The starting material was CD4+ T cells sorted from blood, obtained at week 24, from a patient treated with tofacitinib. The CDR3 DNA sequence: TGTGCCAGCAGCTTGACACTGAGGGGGGAGGAGACCCAGTACTTC. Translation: CASSLTLRGEETQYF.